One TCR beta chain is described in this entry. Its antigen is undetermined. These data belong to a study of response to subunit inactivated influenza vaccine. General observations from the study: Only a handful of new T cells, the authors suggested, are recruited with each seasonal influenza vaccination.

The CDR3 spans 15 residues. Trimming stripped 2 bases from V and 0 bases from J, with 10 bases between. Germline V gene lookup returns CDR1 SGHRS and CDR2 YFSETQ. TCRdb re-analysed the RT-PCR reads in MiXCR, keeping a single row per CDR3 protein. In the table there are around 650,000 distinct CDR3 sequences, 15% to 19% of which are singletons. The V gene is TRBV5-1, the J gene TRBJ2-3, with unresolved D. This material consisted of PBMCs from blood, taken 11 to 12 days after vaccination. The sequence was obtained from a man between 45 and 60 years old who received an inactivated influenza vaccine. The CDR3 is CASSFIGLSTDTQYF. The CDR3 region has the DNA TGCGCCAGCAGCTTTATTGGTCTTAGCACAGATACGCAGTATTTT.